This T cell receptor (beta chain) was found in a study of T cells after yellow fever vaccination. Study in general: SMART-Seq v4 Ultra Low Input prepared the low-cell-number fractions.

It was through 5'RACE template switching that TCR cDNA was made, with a universal primer site and UMIs added. One entry per CDR3 protein, called by TCRdb with MiXCR from the 5' RACE reads. Of 170,000 or so distinct CDR3 sequences listed, roughly 6.2% are singletons. Findings and limits, study-wide: Researchers report a weaker secondary response that nonetheless peaked faster, day 5 versus 15. Most clones from primary vaccination were detected again post-booster (96% CD4, 88% CD8).

Germline loops: CDR1 DFQATT, CDR2 SNEGSKA (reference sequence). V lost 0 bases and J lost 10; bases outside the gene matches: 8. The CDR3 runs 15 residues. The sample holds a few counts of this clonotype. The target antigen is unknown. The TCR originated in a man aged 18 to 29 who received the YFV17D yellow fever vaccine. The specimen comprised CD4+ T cells sorted from PBMCs, sampled on the day of the first yellow fever vaccination. The rearrangement uses TRBV20-1 and TRBJ2-5, with 13 nucleotides matching TRBD2. The CDR3 DNA is TGCAGTGCTAGAGATACTAGCGGGGGGGCCGGAGGCCAGTACTTC. It codes for CSARDTSGGAGGQYF.